One sample yielded the 11 T cell receptor beta chains listed below, sequenced in a study of cytomegalovirus exposure and HLA in healthy donors. Sequencing used immunoSEQ multiplex PCR; TCRdb keeps in-frame clones, though not all of them. The table has roughly 100,000 clones, just under 95% seen once. The specimen sequenced was PBMCs. All receptors derive from a young woman in good health and CMV-seronegative.

The chain joins TRBV15 to TRBJ2-7; TRBD1 might be the D (5 bases). This CDR3 region has 12 residues. Trimming left V 3 bases short and J 6 bases short, with 9 bases between. CDR1 and CDR2 (germline): LNHNV, YYDKDF (reference sequence). The CDR3: CATSSKGIEQYF. CDR3 sequence (DNA): TGTGCCACCAGCAGTAAGGGGATCGAGCAGTACTTC.

The chain links TRBV9 to TRBJ2-7; a weak D match, TRBD2 (5 bases). The CDR3 sequence is 14 residues long. The V gene's germline CDR1 is SGDLS and CDR2 YYNGEE. Trimming shortened V by 6 bases and J by 2 bases, and 15 bases separated the two germline ends. CDR3 nucleotide sequence: TGTGCCAGCAACATCCTCGGGGTTACCTACGAGCAGTACTTC. Its protein product is CASNILGVTYEQYF.

The gene calls are TRBV10-1 and TRBJ1-4, with D maybe TRBD1 (6 bases). Per the germline V gene, CDR1 is WNHNN and CDR2 is SYGVQD (reference sequence). The CDR3 is 13 amino acids. V lost 3 bases to trimming and J lost 14 bases, with 16 bases between them. CDR3 sequence: CASSEGTLGSLFF. In nucleotides, the CDR3 is TGCGCCAGCAGTGAAGGGACACTAGGATCGCTGTTTTTT.

The chain couples TRBV10-3 to TRBJ1-2, with 7 bases matching TRBD1. This CDR3 is 14 amino acids long. The trim removed 5 bases at V and 6 bases at J, leaving 9 bases unmatched. Germline CDR1 and CDR2: ENHRY and SYGVKD. CDR3 sequence (DNA): TGTGCCATCAGTCCGGGACAGAGGACCGATGGCTACACCTTC. Translation: CAISPGQRTDGYTF.

The chain carries TRBV6-5 and TRBJ1-6; D remains ambiguous. Germline assignment: CDR1 MNHEY and CDR2 SVGAGI. V shed 5 bases and J shed 4 bases, with 12 bases lying between them. The CDR3 sequence is 15 residues long. The chain's CDR3 is CASSALDNYNSPLHF. The CDR3 DNA follows: TGTGCCAGCAGTGCGTTAGACAATTATAATTCACCCCTCCACTTT.

The genes are TRBV5-8 and TRBJ2-2; D call uncertain. Trimming left V 4 bases short and J 6 bases short, with 16 bases between. The V gene's germline CDR1 is SGHTS and CDR2 YDEGEE. The CDR3 runs to 15 residues. In DNA, the CDR3 is TGTGCCAGCAGCCCCAGGATAAAAAATGCCGGGGAGCTGTTTTTT. This gives the protein CASSPRIKNAGELFF.

The gene calls are TRBV27 and TRBJ2-7; 10 bases agree with TRBD2. The germline gives CDR1 MNHEY, CDR2 SMNVEV (reference sequence). The CDR3 totals 15 residues. V trimming: 7 bases; J trimming: 3 bases; junction bases outside the gene matches: 9. In DNA, the CDR3 is TGTGCCAGCACCCCCATAGCGGGAGGTTTCTACGAGCAGTACTTC. It is translated as CASTPIAGGFYEQYF.

The chain recombines TRBV6-5 with TRBJ1-2, with TRBD1 matching over 9 bases. The CDR3 extends over 14 amino acids. From germline, CDR1 is MNHEY and CDR2 SVGAGI. Trimming removed 0 bases from V and 5 bases from J; junction bases left unmatched: 1. The CDR3 region has the DNA TGTGCCAGCAGTTACTCGGACAGGGGTTATGGCTACACCTTC. This translates into CASSYSDRGYGYTF.

J is TRBJ1-5 and V is TRBV19, with 7 nucleotides matching TRBD1. Unmatched junction bases numbered 21, after V lost 5 bases and J lost 11 bases. The CDR3 covers 17 residues. Germline V gives CDR1 LNHDA, CDR2 SQIVND (reference sequence). CDR3 sequence (DNA): TGTGCCAGTAGTCCAGAGGGACAGTTAATTTGGGGGTCAGCCCAGCATTTT. Translating gives CASSPEGQLIWGSAQHF.

This clone was detected once. The genes are TRBV18 and TRBJ2-5; 7 nucleotides line up with TRBD1. Germline V CDR1 and CDR2: KGHSH, LQKENI. The CDR3 is made up of 15 amino acids. With 5 bases clipped from V and 4 bases from J, the junction kept 10 bases outside the gene matches. CDR3 coding DNA: TGTGCCAGCTCAGCGACTACAGGGGTGTCAGAGACCCAGTACTTC. Its protein is CASSATTGVSETQYF.

The rearrangement uses TRBV5-1 and TRBJ2-7; possibly TRBD2 for D (6 bases). The CDR3 contains 17 residues. Per germline, CDR1 SGHRS and CDR2 YFSETQ. The V end was cut by 3 bases, the J end by 3 bases, with 22 bases between. The CDR3: CASSSPRWDSPFYEQYF. CDR3 bases: TGCGCCAGCAGCTCCCCTAGATGGGACTCACCCTTCTACGAGCAGTACTTC.